The source of this TCR beta chain is a study of blood T cell repertoires in COVID-19. Study-level background: Samples came from the United States, Italy and Spain, spanning acute and convalescent COVID-19.

As handled by the study authors: Scientists estimated how many nucleated cells there were by amplifying reference gene primers. Clones were sequenced by immunoSEQ multiplex PCR, and TCRdb holds only the in-frame ones, with some missing. Clone size and V and J calls were adopted from that table, with D and trimming inferred from the DNA. The sample comprises 200,000 to 300,000 clones, 85% of which are singletons, and more than 4.5% rests with the top ten. Germline loops: CDR1 SEHNR, CDR2 FQNEAQ (reference sequence). This CDR3 spans 16 amino acids. The J segment lost 1 base and the V segment lost 7 bases, leaving 10 bases of the junction unmatched.

This sequence joins TRBV7-9 and TRBJ2-5, with 9 nucleotides matching TRBD2. Material: peripheral blood. This TCR was recovered from a man aged 45 to 65 with COVID-19, enrolled during active disease. In DNA form, the CDR3 reads TGTGCCAGCACCCGATCTAGCGGGGCAACCCAAGAGACCCAGTACTTC. Its protein is CASTRSSGATQETQYF.